This is a list of T cell receptor beta chains from one sample in a study of cytomegalovirus exposure and HLA in healthy donors. Profiling relied on immunoSEQ multiplex PCR, and the TCRdb table lists in-frame clones only, not all of them. The sample consists of 100,000 or so clones, around four fifths of them appearing once. The sequencing sample was made of PBMCs. The receptor source for this set is a man under 40 in good health and CMV-seropositive. CDR3s include the opening cysteine and the closing phenylalanine or tryptophan. The order of the fields is J gene, V gene, D gene, clone size, CDR3 protein, CDR3 DNA. D genes are given only for firm matches. Size is stated for part of the rows, as once, few or many counts, or as a class when the clone is expanded.

J: TRBJ2-5; V: TRBV19; D: TRBD2; size: -; CDR3: CATQRVAGGPYAEETQYF; DNA: TGTGCCACTCAGAGGGTAGCGGGGGGCCCATACGCAGAAGAGACCCAGTACTTC
J: TRBJ2-2; V: TRBV6-5; D: TRBD1; size: -; CDR3: CASRRDRSNTGELFF; DNA: TGTGCCAGCAGACGGGACAGATCTAACACCGGGGAGCTGTTTTTT
J: TRBJ1-2; V: TRBV9; D: -; size: -; CDR3: CASNLQGSQERRGYTF; DNA: TGTGCCAGCAACCTCCAGGGTTCGCAGGAACGACGGGGCTACACCTTC
J: TRBJ2-6; V: TRBV27; D: -; size: -; CDR3: CASSFGGSGANVLTF; DNA: TGTGCCAGCAGTTTCGGCGGGTCTGGGGCCAACGTCCTGACTTTC
J: TRBJ2-2; V: TRBV2; D: -; size: -; CDR3: CASTFSGRGAGELFF; DNA: TGTGCCAGCACCTTTTCGGGCAGGGGGGCCGGGGAGCTGTTTTTT
J: TRBJ1-2; V: TRBV6-6; D: -; size: many; CDR3: CASSYSIQGGYGYTF; DNA: TGTGCCAGCAGTTACTCGATACAGGGTGGCTATGGCTACACCTTC
J: TRBJ2-2; V: TRBV2; D: TRBD1; size: -; CDR3: CASRQQGVGGELFF; DNA: TGTGCCAGCAGACAACAGGGGGTGGGCGGGGAGCTGTTTTTT
J: TRBJ1-4; V: TRBV28; D: -; size: few; CDR3: CASSSPGRLLSEKLFF; DNA: TGTGCCAGCAGTTCCCCAGGGCGACTTCTCAGTGAAAAACTGTTTTTT
J: TRBJ1-1; V: TRBV5-5; D: -; size: -; CDR3: CASSLAGLGTEAFF; DNA: TGTGCCAGCAGCTTGGCAGGCTTGGGCACTGAAGCTTTCTTT
J: TRBJ2-2; V: TRBV7-3; D: -; size: -; CDR3: CASSWGGLNTGELFF; DNA: TGTGCCAGCTCCTGGGGGGGCTTGAACACCGGGGAGCTGTTTTTT
J: TRBJ1-1; V: TRBV30; D: -; size: -; CDR3: CACTDGASNTEAFF; DNA: TGTGCCTGCACGGATGGGGCATCGAACACTGAAGCTTTCTTT
J: TRBJ2-7; V: TRBV5-4; D: -; size: -; CDR3: CASSSGVETYEQYF; DNA: TGTGCCAGCAGCTCGGGGGTCGAAACCTACGAGCAGTACTTC
J: TRBJ2-3; V: TRBV6-1; D: -; size: -; CDR3: CASRPGLTSDTQYF; DNA: TGTGCCAGCAGACCTGGACTGACGTCGGATACGCAGTATTTT
J: TRBJ2-3; V: TRBV13; D: TRBD1; size: -; CDR3: CASSYGQGTDTQYF; DNA: TGTGCCAGCAGCTACGGACAGGGGACAGATACGCAGTATTTT
J: TRBJ2-2; V: TRBV30; D: -; size: -; CDR3: CAWSGGPGIGTGELFF; DNA: TGTGCCTGGAGCGGGGGGCCAGGGATTGGCACCGGGGAGCTGTTTTTT
J: TRBJ1-1; V: TRBV6-5; D: TRBD1; size: -; CDR3: CASSLGQHTEAFF; DNA: TGTGCCAGCAGCTTGGGACAGCACACTGAAGCTTTCTTT
J: TRBJ2-1; V: TRBV7-6; D: -; size: once; CDR3: CASSLGGTSSYNEQFF; DNA: TGTGCCAGCAGCTTAGGGGGGACAAGCTCCTACAATGAGCAGTTCTTC
J: TRBJ2-1; V: TRBV11-3; D: -; size: -; CDR3: CASSSQDASDSEQFF; DNA: TGTGCCAGCAGCTCCCAAGATGCTAGCGATAGTGAGCAGTTCTTC
J: TRBJ1-4; V: TRBV7-2; D: -; size: -; CDR3: CASSSPTNRDKSNEKLFF; DNA: TGTGCCAGCAGCTCGCCTACGAACCGGGACAAAAGTAATGAAAAACTGTTTTTT
J: TRBJ2-5; V: TRBV11-3; D: -; size: -; CDR3: CASRRRGRQETQYF; DNA: TGTGCCAGCAGAAGGAGGGGGCGTCAAGAGACCCAGTACTTC
J: TRBJ1-2; V: TRBV19; D: -; size: -; CDR3: CASSMQGWGGYTF; DNA: TGTGCCAGTAGTATGCAGGGTTGGGGTGGCTACACCTTC
J: TRBJ2-7; V: TRBV2; D: -; size: -; CDR3: CASIGPLNEQDSYEQYF; DNA: TGTGCCAGCATTGGGCCCCTGAATGAACAGGACTCCTACGAGCAGTACTTC
J: TRBJ2-5; V: TRBV30; D: TRBD2; size: -; CDR3: CAWSLAGGWETQYF; DNA: TGTGCCTGGAGTCTAGCGGGGGGTTGGGAGACCCAGTACTTC
J: TRBJ2-3; V: TRBV21-1; D: -; size: -; CDR3: CASSTKGGTDTQYF; DNA: TGTGCCAGCAGCACAAAAGGAGGCACGGATACGCAGTATTTT
J: TRBJ1-6; V: TRBV9; D: -; size: -; CDR3: CASSVGSSYNSPLHF; DNA: TGTGCCAGCAGCGTAGGGAGCTCCTATAATTCACCCCTCCACTTT
J: TRBJ1-3; V: TRBV6-1; D: -; size: few; CDR3: CASKLDSGSGNTIYF; DNA: TGTGCCAGCAAATTGGACAGTGGCTCTGGAAACACCATATATTTT
J: TRBJ2-3; V: TRBV6-1; D: -; size: -; CDR3: CASKGSGLDTDTQYF; DNA: TGTGCCAGCAAGGGTTCAGGGCTTGACACAGATACGCAGTATTTT
J: TRBJ2-7; V: TRBV7-9; D: -; size: -; CDR3: CASSLATGSTGFYEQYF; DNA: TGTGCCAGCAGCTTAGCGACCGGGAGCACAGGATTCTACGAGCAGTACTTC
J: TRBJ1-2; V: TRBV5-1; D: TRBD1; size: -; CDR3: CASSPPEGQPHYGYTF; DNA: TGCGCCAGCAGCCCACCTGAGGGACAGCCCCACTATGGCTACACCTTC
J: TRBJ1-1; V: TRBV13; D: -; size: -; CDR3: CASSLAGVNEAFF; DNA: TGTGCCAGCAGCTTAGCCGGGGTTAATGAAGCTTTCTTT
J: TRBJ2-3; V: TRBV5-1; D: TRBD2; size: -; CDR3: CASSLSRTSGGAVDTQYF; DNA: TGCGCCAGCAGCCTCTCCCGGACTAGCGGGGGCGCAGTAGATACGCAGTATTTT
J: TRBJ1-2; V: TRBV6-5; D: TRBD1; size: -; CDR3: CASSKNGQGAWGYTF; DNA: TGTGCCAGCAGCAAAAATGGACAGGGGGCGTGGGGCTACACCTTC
J: TRBJ1-6; V: TRBV6-5; D: -; size: -; CDR3: CASSYRADSRNSPLHF; DNA: TGTGCCAGCAGTTACCGGGCGGACAGCAGAAATTCACCCCTCCACTTT
J: TRBJ2-3; V: TRBV6-4; D: -; size: -; CDR3: CASSEEGGATDTQYF; DNA: TGTGCCAGCAGTGAAGAGGGGGGGGCCACAGATACGCAGTATTTT
J: TRBJ1-5; V: TRBV4-1; D: -; size: -; CDR3: CASSQDAQGYQPQHF; DNA: TGCGCCAGCAGCCAAGACGCGCAGGGCTATCAGCCCCAGCATTTT